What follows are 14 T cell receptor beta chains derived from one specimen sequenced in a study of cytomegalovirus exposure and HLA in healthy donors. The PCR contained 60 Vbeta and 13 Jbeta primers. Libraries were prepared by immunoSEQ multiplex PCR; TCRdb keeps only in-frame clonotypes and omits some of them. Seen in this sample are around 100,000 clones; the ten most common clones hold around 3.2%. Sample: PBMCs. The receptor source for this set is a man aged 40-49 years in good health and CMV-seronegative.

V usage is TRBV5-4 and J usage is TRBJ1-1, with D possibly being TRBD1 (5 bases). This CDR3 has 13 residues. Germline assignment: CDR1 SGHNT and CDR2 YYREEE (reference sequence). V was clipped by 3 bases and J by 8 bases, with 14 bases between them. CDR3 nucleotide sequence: TGTGCCAGCAGCTCCCCATTGGGGCCCGAAGCTTTCTTT. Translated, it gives CASSSPLGPEAFF.

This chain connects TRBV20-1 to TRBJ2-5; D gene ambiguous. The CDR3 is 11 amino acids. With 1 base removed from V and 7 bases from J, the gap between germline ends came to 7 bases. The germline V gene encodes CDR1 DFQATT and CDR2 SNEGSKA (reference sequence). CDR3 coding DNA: TGCAGTGCTAGAGGTTTCGGGACCCAGTACTTC. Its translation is CSARGFGTQYF.

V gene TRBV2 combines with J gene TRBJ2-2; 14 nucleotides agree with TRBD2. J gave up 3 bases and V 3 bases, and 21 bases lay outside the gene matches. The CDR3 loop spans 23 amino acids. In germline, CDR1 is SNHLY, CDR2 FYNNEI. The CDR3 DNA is TGTGCCAGCAGTGATCCCCGGGTCCCCCCCGGACTAGCGGGGGGAAAGTACACCGGGGAGCTGTTTTTT. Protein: CASSDPRVPPGLAGGKYTGELFF.

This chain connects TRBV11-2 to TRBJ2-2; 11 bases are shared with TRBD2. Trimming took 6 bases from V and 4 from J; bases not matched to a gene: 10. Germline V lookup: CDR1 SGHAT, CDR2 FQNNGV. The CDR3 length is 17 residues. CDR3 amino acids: CASSRSGGARSTGELFF. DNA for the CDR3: TGTGCCAGCAGTCGTAGCGGGGGGGCTCGGAGCACCGGGGAGCTGTTTTTT. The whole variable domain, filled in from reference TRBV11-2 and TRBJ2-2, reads EAGVAQSPRYKIIEKRQSVAFWCNPISGHATLYWYQQILGQGPKLLIQFQNNGVVDDSQLPKDRFSAERLKGVDSTLKIQPAKLEDSAVYLCASSRSGGARSTGELFFGEGSRLTVL.

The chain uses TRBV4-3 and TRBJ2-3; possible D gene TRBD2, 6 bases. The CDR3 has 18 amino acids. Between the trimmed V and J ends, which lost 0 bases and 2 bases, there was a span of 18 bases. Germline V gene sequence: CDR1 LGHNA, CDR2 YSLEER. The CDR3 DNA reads TGCGCCAGCAGCCAAGACCCCCCGGGCGGGGCGAACACAGATACGCAGTATTTT. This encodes CASSQDPPGGANTDTQYF.

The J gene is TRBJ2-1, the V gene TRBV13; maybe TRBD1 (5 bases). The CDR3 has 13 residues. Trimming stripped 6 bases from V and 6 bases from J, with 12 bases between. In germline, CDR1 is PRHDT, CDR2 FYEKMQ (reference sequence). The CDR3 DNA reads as TGTGCCAGCAGTGGGGCCAGGGTCAATGAGCAGTTCTTC. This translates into CASSGARVNEQFF.

CDR3 residues: CASSLFQAGGPTDTQYF. The CDR3 DNA reads TGTGCCAGCAGTTTATTCCAAGCGGGAGGGCCCACAGATACGCAGTATTTT. The chain carries TRBV28 and TRBJ2-3; 10 bases are a match to TRBD2. This CDR3 has 17 residues. Germline CDR1 and CDR2: MDHEN and SYDVKM. With 1 base clipped from V and 2 bases from J, the junction kept 6 bases outside the gene matches.

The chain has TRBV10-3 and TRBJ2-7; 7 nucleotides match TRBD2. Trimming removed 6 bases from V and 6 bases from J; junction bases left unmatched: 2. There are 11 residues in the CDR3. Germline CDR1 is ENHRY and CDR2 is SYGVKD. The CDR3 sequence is CAISREGEQYF. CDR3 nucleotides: TGTGCCATCAGCAGGGAGGGCGAGCAGTACTTC.

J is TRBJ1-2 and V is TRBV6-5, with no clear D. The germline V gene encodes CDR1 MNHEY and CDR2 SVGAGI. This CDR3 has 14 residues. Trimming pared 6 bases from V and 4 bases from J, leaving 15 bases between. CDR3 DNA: TGTGCCAGCAGCAAAAGCCAGGAATTCTATGGCTACACCTTC. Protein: CASSKSQEFYGYTF.

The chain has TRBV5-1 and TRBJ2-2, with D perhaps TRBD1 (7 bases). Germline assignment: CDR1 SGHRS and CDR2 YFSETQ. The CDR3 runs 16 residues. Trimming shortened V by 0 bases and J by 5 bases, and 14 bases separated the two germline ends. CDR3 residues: CASSLDWAGGTGELFF. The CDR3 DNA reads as TGCGCCAGCAGCTTGGATTGGGCAGGGGGGACCGGGGAGCTGTTTTTT.

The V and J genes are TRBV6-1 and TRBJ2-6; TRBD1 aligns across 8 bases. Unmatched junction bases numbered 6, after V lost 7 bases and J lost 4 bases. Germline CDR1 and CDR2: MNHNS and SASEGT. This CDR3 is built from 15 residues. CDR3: CASMQGAAGANVLTF. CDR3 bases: TGTGCCAGCATGCAGGGGGCAGCCGGGGCCAACGTCCTGACTTTC.

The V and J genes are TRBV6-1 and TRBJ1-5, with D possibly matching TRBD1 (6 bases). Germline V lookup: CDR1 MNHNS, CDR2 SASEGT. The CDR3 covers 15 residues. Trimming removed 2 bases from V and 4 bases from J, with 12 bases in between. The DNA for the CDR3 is TGTGCCAGCAGTGAAACACAGGGCTTAAATCAGCCCCAGCATTTT. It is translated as CASSETQGLNQPQHF.

This CDR3 reads CASSASGGAPGELFF. CDR3 in DNA: TGTGCCAGCAGTGCTAGCGGGGGGGCCCCCGGGGAGCTGTTTTTT. This sequence joins TRBV6-5 and TRBJ2-2; 12 bases are a match to TRBD2. The CDR3 contains 15 residues. CDR1 MNHEY and CDR2 SVGAGI come from the germline V gene. The J segment lost 6 bases and the V segment lost 5 bases, leaving 4 bases of the junction unmatched.

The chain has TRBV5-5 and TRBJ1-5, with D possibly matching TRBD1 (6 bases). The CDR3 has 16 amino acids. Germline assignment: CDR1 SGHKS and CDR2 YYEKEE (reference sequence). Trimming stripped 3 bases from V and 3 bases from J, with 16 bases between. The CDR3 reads CASSSRGRGDNQPQHF. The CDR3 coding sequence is TGTGCCAGCAGCTCCAGGGGACGGGGAGACAATCAGCCCCAGCATTTT.